This entry concerns a single T cell receptor beta chain. In germline, CDR1 is SGHVS, CDR2 FQNEAQ. CDR3 size: 16 residues. Trimming removed 4 bases at V and 1 base at J, with 14 bases between. The data stem from a study of beta chain features in type 1 diabetes. Sequenced material consisted of expressed TCRB transcripts (all of the isolated RNA was reverse transcribed). Average reads for naive, central memory and regulatory T cell samples were roughly 3.5 million. Here immunoSEQ multiplex PCR was the method, and the copy in TCRdb shows in-frame clones only, minus some. Of some 900,000 clones in the sample, about 17% were seen once.

The J gene is TRBJ1-5, the V gene TRBV7-8, with D perhaps matching TRBD1 (5 bases). The sequence derives from a woman between 18 and 30 years old in good health. Sequences were obtained from naive CD4+ T cells from blood. This CDR3 is CASSSLPQGSNQPQHF. DNA of the CDR3: TGTGCCAGCAGCTCCCTCCCCCAGGGCAGCAATCAGCCCCAGCATTTT.